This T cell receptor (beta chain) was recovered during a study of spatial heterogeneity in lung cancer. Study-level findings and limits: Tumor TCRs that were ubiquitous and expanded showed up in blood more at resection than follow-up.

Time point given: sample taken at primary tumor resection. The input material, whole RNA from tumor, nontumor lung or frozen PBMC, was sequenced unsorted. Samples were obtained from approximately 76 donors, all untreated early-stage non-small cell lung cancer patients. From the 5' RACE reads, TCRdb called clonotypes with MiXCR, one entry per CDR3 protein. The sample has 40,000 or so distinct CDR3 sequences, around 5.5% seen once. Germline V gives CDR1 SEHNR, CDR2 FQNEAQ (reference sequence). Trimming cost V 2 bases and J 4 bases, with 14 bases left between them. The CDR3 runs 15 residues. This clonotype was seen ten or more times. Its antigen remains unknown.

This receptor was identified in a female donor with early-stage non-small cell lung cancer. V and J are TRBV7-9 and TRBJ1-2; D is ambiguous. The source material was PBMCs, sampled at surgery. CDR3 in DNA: TGTGCCAGCAGCTTACCCATAACCGAGGCCTATGGCTACACCTTC. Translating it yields CASSLPITEAYGYTF. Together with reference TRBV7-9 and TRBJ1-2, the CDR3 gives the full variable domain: DTGVSQNPRHKITKRGQNVTFRCDPISEHNRLYWYRQTLGQGPEFLTYFQNEAQLEKSRLLSDRFSAERPKGSFSTLEIQRTEQGDSAMYLCASSLPITEAYGYTFGSGTRLTVV.